A selection of T cell receptor beta chains follows, all from one sample in a study of T cells in localized non-small cell lung cancer. The repertoire was sequenced with immunoSEQ multiplex PCR; TCRdb's copy has only in-frame clones and lacks some. Of tens of thousands of clones in the sample, about 87% were seen once. Sequenced here: PBMCs, sampled before any cancer treatment. Source of these receptors: a man aged 35 to 70 with stage II squamous cell lung carcinoma. The CDR3 runs from the conserved cysteine through the conserved F or W. The D gene is left open where the match is weak. Size values are once, few and many counts, or a class for expanded clones, and some rows have none.

j_call	v_call	d_call	clone_size	cdr3_nt	cdr3_aa
TRBJ2-3	TRBV4-1	.	.	TGCGCCAGCAGCCAAGACGGAGGGCTAGCGAAAACAGATACGCAGTATTTT	CASSQDGGLAKTDTQYF
TRBJ1-5	TRBV7-2	TRBD1	.	TGTGCCAGCAGCTTACCTGGGACAGCTAGCAATCAGCCCCAGCATTTT	CASSLPGTASNQPQHF
TRBJ2-7	TRBV6-5	.	.	TGTGCCAGCAGTTACCGACAGCCACCCTACGAGCAGTACTTC	CASSYRQPPYEQYF
TRBJ2-7	TRBV6-5	.	.	TGTGCCAGCAGTTACTCCTACGGGGAGACCTACGAGCAGTACTTC	CASSYSYGETYEQYF
TRBJ1-2	TRBV30	.	.	TGTGCCTGGAGTGTACCCGGGGGCGGGTATGGCTACACCTTC	CAWSVPGGGYGYTF
TRBJ2-1	TRBV12-5	.	.	TGTGCTAGTGGTTCCCTTGCGGAATACAATGAGCAGTTCTTC	CASGSLAEYNEQFF
TRBJ1-5	TRBV5-5	.	.	TGTGCCAGCAGCTCCCCCCCGGGCGAACCTAATCAGCCCCAGCATTTT	CASSSPPGEPNQPQHF
TRBJ2-1	TRBV7-2	.	.	TGTGCCAGCAGCTTAACGTTCTATGAGCAGTTCTTC	CASSLTFYEQFF
TRBJ2-1	TRBV2	.	.	TGTGCCAGCAGGACCGGGAGCTACAATGAGCAGTTCTTC	CASRTGSYNEQFF
TRBJ1-1	TRBV20-1	.	few	TGCAGTGCTAGTTCCAGGAGTGAAGCTTTCTTT	CSASSRSEAFF
TRBJ2-5	TRBV27	.	.	TGTGCCAGCAGGAAAATGGAGACCCAGTACTTC	CASRKMETQYF